This T cell receptor (beta chain) was recovered during a study of T cell repertoires in cytomegalovirus infection. Study-wide background: Alongside well-studied HLA-B-restricted CMV epitopes, recently identified HLA-C-restricted CMV epitopes were also used. Evidence of both CMV infection and a matching HLA type came from public TCR beta signatures. Study-wide results and limits: The ex vivo response showed dominance by HLA-C-restricted CMV-specific TCR beta clonotypes.

CDR1 is MNHEY and CDR2 is SVGEGT in the germline V gene. With 7 bases removed from V and 3 bases from J, the gap between germline ends came to 10 bases. The CDR3 has 13 residues. This clonotype was found a few times. Its target is unknown. TCRdb re-called the reads through MiXCR, storing one row per CDR3 protein. The top ten hold 10% to 15% of the sample, which has 650,000 to 900,000 distinct CDR3 sequences, roughly 28% seen once. The input for sequencing was cultured CD8+ T cells from PBMCs, taken from culture after CMV antigen stimulation. V is TRBV6-2 or TRBV6-3 and J is TRBJ2-1, with D hard to call. This receptor was obtained from a human donor in good health (CMV status not recorded). Some clones in this sample may be carry-over from other donors' samples. CDR3: CASKISVYNEQFF. CDR3 DNA sequence: TGTGCCAGCAAAATCAGTGTCTACAATGAGCAGTTCTTC.